This TCR beta chain appears in the sequencing data of a study of type 1 regulatory T cells. For the study at large: T-allo10 is a Tr1-enriched, alloantigen-specific CD4 T cell product made in vitro.

This clonotype was picked up a small number of times. One entry per CDR3 protein, called by TCRdb with MiXCR from the reads. The sample yields 80,000 to 100,000 distinct CDR3 sequences, about a third seen once. Material for sequencing was CD4+ T cells, either the whole sample or a sorted fraction (not recorded which). This clonotype was sampled from a human donor in good health.

The CDR3 DNA reads TGTGCCAGCAGCCCCGTCCGACTAGCGGCCGGAGAGACCCAGTACTTC. Translated: CASSPVRLAAGETQYF. The chain is built from TRBV6-5 and TRBJ2-5, with TRBD2 matching 9 bases. Germline trimming cut 6 bases from V and 4 bases from J; bases unmatched to any gene: 12. The CDR3 runs 16 residues. Germline CDR1 MNHEY, CDR2 SVGAGI.